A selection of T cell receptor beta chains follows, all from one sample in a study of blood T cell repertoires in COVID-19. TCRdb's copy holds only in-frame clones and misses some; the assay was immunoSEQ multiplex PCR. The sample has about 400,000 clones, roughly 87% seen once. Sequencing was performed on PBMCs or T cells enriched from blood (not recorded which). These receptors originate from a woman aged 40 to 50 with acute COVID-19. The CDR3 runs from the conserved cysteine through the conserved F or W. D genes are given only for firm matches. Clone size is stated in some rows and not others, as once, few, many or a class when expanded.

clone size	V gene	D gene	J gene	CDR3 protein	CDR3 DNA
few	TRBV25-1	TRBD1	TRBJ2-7	CASSASGTGSYEQYF	TGTGCCAGCAGTGCCTCCGGGACAGGTTCCTACGAGCAGTACTTC
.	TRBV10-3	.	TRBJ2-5	CAISVNSETQYF	TGTGCCATCAGTGTGAACTCCGAGACCCAGTACTTC
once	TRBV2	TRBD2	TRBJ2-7	CASSADSGVYEQYF	TGTGCCAGCAGTGCCGATAGCGGGGTTTACGAGCAGTACTTC
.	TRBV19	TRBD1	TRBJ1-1	CASSLSRGDTEAFF	TGTGCCAGTAGTCTTTCCAGGGGGGACACTGAAGCTTTCTTT
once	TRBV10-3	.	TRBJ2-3	CAISESRGGISQYF	TGTGCCATCAGTGAGTCTAGGGGCGGGATATCGCAGTATTTT
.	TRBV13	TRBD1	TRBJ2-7	CASSIHRGHNSYEQYF	TGTGCCAGCAGCATCCACAGGGGTCATAACTCCTACGAGCAGTACTTC
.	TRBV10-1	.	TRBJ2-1	CASSESRRGGYNEQFF	TGCGCCAGCAGTGAGTCGAGGCGGGGCGGGTACAATGAGCAGTTCTTC
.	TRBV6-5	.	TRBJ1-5	CASRSGLNQPQHF	TGTGCCAGCAGGTCGGGACTCAATCAGCCCCAGCATTTT
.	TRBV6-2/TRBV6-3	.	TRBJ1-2	CASSLGQNYNYGYTF	TGTGCCAGCAGCCTCGGACAGAATTATAACTATGGCTACACCTTC
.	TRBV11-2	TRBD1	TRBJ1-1	CATAGQVNTEAFF	TGTGCCACGGCGGGACAGGTGAACACTGAAGCTTTCTTT
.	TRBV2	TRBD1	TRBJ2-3	CASNDRGGTDTQYF	TGTGCCAGCAATGACAGGGGTGGAACAGATACGCAGTATTTT
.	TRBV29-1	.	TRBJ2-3	CSVESGSFDTQYF	TGCAGCGTGGAGTCGGGGAGTTTTGATACGCAGTATTTT
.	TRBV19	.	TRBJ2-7	CASSIVGVYEQYF	TGTGCCAGTAGTATAGTTGGAGTCTACGAGCAGTACTTC
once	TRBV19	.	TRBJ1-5	CASRRDINQPQHF	TGTGCCAGTCGCCGGGACATCAATCAGCCCCAGCATTTT
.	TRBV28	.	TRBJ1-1	CASVRGGSTEAFF	TGTGCCAGCGTCCGGGGAGGAAGTACTGAAGCTTTCTTT
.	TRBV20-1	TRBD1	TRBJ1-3	CATRDRNTIYF	TGCGCGACCCGGGACAGGAACACCATATATTTT
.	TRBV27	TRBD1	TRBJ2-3	CASSHSRGDRGTDTQYF	TGTGCCAGCAGCCATTCGAGGGGGGACAGGGGCACAGATACGCAGTATTTT
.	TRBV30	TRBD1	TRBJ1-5	CAWNRQGPNQPQHF	TGTGCCTGGAATCGACAGGGACCCAATCAGCCCCAGCATTTT
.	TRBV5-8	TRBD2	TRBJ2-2	CASSFGLAGALSNTGELFF	TGTGCCAGCAGCTTTGGACTAGCGGGGGCCCTATCGAACACCGGGGAGCTGTTTTTT
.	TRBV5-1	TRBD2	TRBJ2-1	CASSERAGLGDNEQFF	TGCGCCAGCAGCGAACGTGCGGGACTAGGAGACAATGAGCAGTTCTTC
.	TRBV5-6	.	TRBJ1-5	CASSAGQPNQPQHF	TGTGCCAGCAGCGCGGGCCAGCCCAATCAGCCCCAGCATTTT
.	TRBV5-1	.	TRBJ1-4	CASSLDGSNEKLFF	TGCGCCAGCAGCTTGGACGGTTCTAATGAAAAACTGTTTTTT
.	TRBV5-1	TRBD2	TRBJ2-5	CASSLPSGGQETQYF	TGCGCCAGCAGCTTGCCTAGCGGGGGGCAAGAGACCCAGTACTTC
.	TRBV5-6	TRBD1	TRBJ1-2	CASSPTGGAYGYTF	TGTGCCAGCAGCCCCACAGGGGGCGCCTATGGCTACACCTTC
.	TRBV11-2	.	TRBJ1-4	CASSLDGAGEKLFF	TGTGCCAGCAGCTTAGACGGAGCTGGGGAAAAACTGTTTTTT
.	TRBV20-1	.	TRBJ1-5	CSASSLSNQPQHF	TGCAGTGCTAGTTCCTTAAGCAATCAGCCCCAGCATTTT
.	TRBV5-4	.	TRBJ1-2	CASSIDSYYGYTF	TGTGCCAGCAGCATCGACAGTTACTATGGCTACACCTTC
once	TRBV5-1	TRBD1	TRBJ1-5	CASSPGQGGVQPQHF	TGCGCCAGCAGCCCCGGACAGGGCGGTGTTCAGCCCCAGCATTTT
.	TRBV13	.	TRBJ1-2	CASSLTAQGYGGYTF	TGTGCCAGCAGCTTAACGGCCCAGGGGTATGGTGGCTACACCTTC
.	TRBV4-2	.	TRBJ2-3	CASSQARGGPGTDTQYF	TGTGCCAGCAGCCAAGCAAGGGGGGGCCCCGGCACAGATACGCAGTATTTT
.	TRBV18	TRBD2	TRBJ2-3	CASSVSGGAELTQYF	TGTGCCAGCTCAGTAAGCGGGGGGGCCGAGTTGACGCAGTATTTT
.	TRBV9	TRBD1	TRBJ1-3	CASSVRQGASSGNTIYF	TGTGCCAGCAGCGTGAGACAGGGAGCTAGCTCTGGAAACACCATATATTTT
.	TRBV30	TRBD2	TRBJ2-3	CAWSLTSGTTDTQYF	TGTGCCTGGAGCCTGACTAGCGGGACCACAGATACGCAGTATTTT
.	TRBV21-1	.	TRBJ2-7	CASSAIKQAGYEQYF	TGTGCCAGCAGCGCAATAAAGCAGGCCGGCTACGAGCAGTACTTC
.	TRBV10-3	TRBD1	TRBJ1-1	CAITQGALGTEAFF	TGTGCCATCACCCAGGGGGCGCTGGGCACTGAAGCTTTCTTT
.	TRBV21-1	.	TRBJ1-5	CASSKVNGSNQPQHF	TGTGCCAGCAGCAAAGTCAACGGTAGCAATCAGCCCCAGCATTTT
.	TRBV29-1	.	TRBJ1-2	CSVGERGDRYGYTF	TGCAGCGTTGGGGAGCGGGGGGACCGATATGGCTACACCTTC
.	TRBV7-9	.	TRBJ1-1	CASSPTSRTLNTEAFF	TGTGCCAGCAGCCCCACCTCCCGGACACTGAACACTGAAGCTTTCTTT